The clone carrying this T cell receptor (beta chain) was detected only a few times. The data stem from a study of cytomegalovirus exposure and HLA in healthy donors. Trimming removed 7 bases at V and 7 bases at J, with 16 bases between. Germline V gives CDR1 SQVTM, CDR2 ANQGSEA. The CDR3 loop spans 12 amino acids. Vbeta (60) and Jbeta (13) primers were used in the PCR. Clones were read by immunoSEQ multiplex PCR, and TCRdb kept only the in-frame ones, dropping some. The table records about 82,000 clones, roughly a tenth of them present only once. Material: PBMCs. The chain joins TRBV29-1 to TRBJ1-2; maybe TRBD1 (5 bases). The source is a man in his 60s in good health and CMV-seropositive. DNA of the CDR3: TGCAGCGGGGGGGACTCTAGCCCTGGCTACACCTTC. Translation: CSGGDSSPGYTF.